Below, 30 T cell receptor beta chains from the same sample are listed, as sequenced in a study of OX40 agonist ivuxolimab in advanced cancers. Using immunoSEQ multiplex PCR, the repertoire was profiled, and TCRdb retains in-frame clones only, with some absent. The sample has some 100,000 clones; about 89% are singletons. Sequences were derived from CD4+ or CD8+ T cells sorted from blood, sampled in a trial of the OX40 agonist ivuxolimab. The source is an adult with an advanced solid tumor such as melanoma, head and neck, liver or kidney cancer.

The chain is built from TRBV19 and TRBJ2-7; 10 bases line up with TRBD1. This CDR3 has 14 residues. The germline gives CDR1 LNHDA, CDR2 SQIVND (reference sequence). J lost 6 bases, V lost 11 bases, and 13 bases had no gene match. DNA for the CDR3: TGTGCCGGCAGACAAGGGGACAGGGGCCTCGAGCAGTACTTC. Amino acids: CAGRQGDRGLEQYF.

This chain uses TRBV5-1 with TRBJ2-1; D gene unclear. Germline loops: CDR1 SGHRS, CDR2 YFSETQ. This CDR3 is built from 15 residues. Between the trimmed V and J ends, which lost 0 bases and 8 bases, there was a span of 15 bases. The CDR3 coding sequence is TGCGCCAGCAGCTTGGTGTCCTCACCGAGCGATGAGCAGTTCTTC. Its protein product is CASSLVSSPSDEQFF. Combining the CDR3 with reference TRBV5-1 and TRBJ2-1 gives the whole variable domain KAGVTQTPRYLIKTRGQQVTLSCSPISGHRSVSWYQQTPGQGLQFLFEYFSETQRNKGNFPGRFSGRQFSNSRSEMNVSTLELGDSALYLCASSLVSSPSDEQFFGPGTRLTVL.

V and J are TRBV4-1 and TRBJ1-4, with a weak D call TRBD1 (5 bases). Germline V CDR1 and CDR2: MGHRA, YSYEKL. Trimming removed 1 base at V and 5 bases at J, with 17 bases between. The CDR3 is made up of 17 amino acids. CDR3 nucleotides: TGCGCCAGCAGCCAAGCCCCTGGGACGGGACCCAATGAAAAACTGTTTTTT. This sequence encodes CASSQAPGTGPNEKLFF.

This clone was counted once. This chain links TRBV5-1 with TRBJ2-7; no definite D call. Per the germline V gene, CDR1 is SGHRS and CDR2 is YFSETQ. The V and J ends lost 7 bases and 12 bases respectively, with 26 bases between them. This CDR3 has 14 residues. The CDR3 spells CASSRTGPSQSPYF. The CDR3 coding sequence is TGCGCCAGCTCAAGAACCGGGCCCTCCCAATCCCCGTACTTC.

The chain couples TRBV2 to TRBJ1-4, with a possible D match to TRBD1 (5 bases). Trimming removed 3 bases from V and 8 bases from J, with 13 bases in between. Germline CDR1 and CDR2: SNHLY and FYNNEI. This CDR3 region has 14 residues. CDR3 amino acids: CASSDGSRVEKLFF. CDR3 bases: TGTGCCAGCAGTGATGGGTCCAGGGTCGAAAAACTGTTTTTT.

This clone was counted a single time. The gene calls are TRBV11-2 and TRBJ1-2; D is possibly TRBD1 (5 bases). There are 13 residues in the CDR3. The V end was cut by 3 bases, the J end by 4 bases, with 9 bases between. CDR1 is SGHAT and CDR2 is FQNNGV in the germline V gene. The CDR3 sequence is CASSFGGGYGYTF. In nucleotides, the CDR3 is TGTGCCAGCAGCTTCGGGGGTGGCTATGGCTACACCTTC.

The chain uses TRBV30 and TRBJ2-7, with TRBD2 matching 10 bases. V shed 5 bases and J 2 bases; nucleotides not matched to a gene: 6. The germline V gene encodes CDR1 GTSNPN and CDR2 SVGIG (reference sequence). CDR3 size: 14 residues. The CDR3, as DNA: TGTGCCTGGCGAGGACTAGCGGATACCTACGAGCAGTACTTC. Protein sequence: CAWRGLADTYEQYF.

The V gene is TRBV28, the J gene TRBJ2-5, with a weak D call TRBD2 (5 bases). The CDR3 has 14 amino acids. The V end lost 7 bases, the J end lost 2 bases, and 14 bases lay between the germline ends. Germline CDR1 is MDHEN and CDR2 is SYDVKM. The CDR3 sequence is CASTGGWAQETQYF. In nucleotides, the CDR3 is TGTGCCAGCACCGGCGGGTGGGCGCAAGAGACCCAGTACTTC.

In this sample, this clone turned up once. The chain uses TRBV11-2 and TRBJ1-3; D may be TRBD1 (5 bases). Germline V gene lookup returns CDR1 SGHAT and CDR2 FQNNGV. There are 15 residues in the CDR3. V dropped 6 bases and J dropped 0 bases, with 12 bases sitting between them. The CDR3 DNA follows: TGTGCCAGCAGTGTAACAGGACTCTCTGGAAACACCATATATTTT. Its protein is CASSVTGLSGNTIYF.

V usage is TRBV5-1 and J usage is TRBJ2-7; D possibly corresponds to TRBD1 (6 bases). Germline CDR1 and CDR2: SGHRS and YFSETQ. Between the trimmed V and J ends, which lost 6 bases and 0 bases, there was a span of 25 bases. The CDR3 totals 18 residues. The CDR3 loop reads CASNQSPRGTGISYEQYF. For the CDR3, the DNA is TGCGCCAGCAACCAATCCCCCCGGGGCACAGGGATCTCCTACGAGCAGTACTTC.

The V gene is TRBV18, the J gene TRBJ2-7; D remains unclear. Germline V gene lookup returns CDR1 KGHSH and CDR2 LQKENI. Trimming stripped 0 bases from V and 5 bases from J, with 8 bases between. The CDR3 consists of 13 residues. The CDR3: CASSPPVTNEQYF. The DNA of the CDR3 is TGTGCCAGCTCACCACCCGTGACGAACGAGCAGTACTTC.

The J gene is TRBJ2-1, the V gene TRBV27; 8 bases line up with TRBD2. V lost 8 bases to trimming and J lost 6 bases; unmatched junction nucleotides: 12. The CDR3 extends over 15 amino acids. CDR1 is MNHEY and CDR2 is SMNVEV in the germline V gene (reference sequence). The CDR3 DNA reads as TGTGCCAGCGTCGGGACTGGCGGGAGGTTCAATGAGCAGTTCTTC. It translates to CASVGTGGRFNEQFF.

The genes are TRBV6-1 and TRBJ2-2; D ambiguous. CDR1 MNHNS and CDR2 SASEGT come from the germline V gene. The V end lost 3 bases, the J end lost 8 bases, and 7 bases lay between the germline ends. CDR3 length equals 12 residues. The CDR3 region has the DNA TGTGCCAGCAGTGAGGAGTGGGGGGAGCTGTTTTTT. Translated, it gives CASSEEWGELFF.

The chain links TRBV5-4 to TRBJ2-1; 9 bases are shared with TRBD1. The CDR3 totals 14 residues. The germline V gene has CDR1 SGHNT and CDR2 YYREEE (reference sequence). J was trimmed by 6 bases and V by 3 bases; bases with no gene match: 4. The CDR3 DNA reads TGTGCCAGCAGCTCGGGGACAGGGCGCAATGAGCAGTTCTTC. Its protein product is CASSSGTGRNEQFF.

This clone has a single count. The CDR3 nucleotides read TGTGCCAGCACCTCCCCCGGCAAATCCTACAATGAGCAGTTCTTC. Translated: CASTSPGKSYNEQFF. The chain couples TRBV6-5 to TRBJ2-1; D call uncertain. There are 15 residues in the CDR3. In germline, CDR1 is MNHEY, CDR2 SVGAGI. V was pared by 7 bases and J by 1 base, with 14 bases between.

V usage is TRBV2 and J usage is TRBJ1-1, with D maybe TRBD1 (5 bases). Germline CDR1 reads SNHLY; CDR2 reads FYNNEI. The CDR3 has 14 amino acids. The V and J ends lost 6 bases and 0 bases respectively, with 11 bases between them. This CDR3 is CASSLGGMNTEAFF. In nucleotides, the CDR3 is TGTGCCAGCAGCCTCGGGGGGATGAACACTGAAGCTTTCTTT.

This clone has more than one count but fewer than ten. The V gene is TRBV7-8, the J gene TRBJ2-3; D may be TRBD1 (6 bases). The CDR3 sequence is 15 residues long. V was pared by 3 bases and J by 2 bases, with 12 bases between. Germline CDR1 SGHVS, CDR2 FQNEAQ. This chain's CDR3 is CASSFRTAYTDTQYF. CDR3 nucleotide sequence: TGTGCCAGCAGCTTCCGGACAGCGTACACAGATACGCAGTATTTT. The full variable domain, its missing parts supplied by reference TRBV7-8 and TRBJ2-3, is GAGVSQSPRYKVAKRGQDVALRCDPISGHVSLFWYQQALGQGPEFLTYFQNEAQLDKSGLPSDRFFAERPEGSVSTLKIQRTQQEDSAVYLCASSFRTAYTDTQYFGPGTRLTVL.

The rearrangement links TRBV19 to TRBJ2-2, with 9 positions matching TRBD1. Germline CDR1 and CDR2: LNHDA and SQIVND (reference sequence). After removal of 5 bases from V and 6 bases from J, the junction contained 7 bases not matched to a gene. CDR3 length: 15 amino acids. The CDR3 DNA sequence: TGTGCCAGTAGTCACGGGGGACAGGGTCCCGGGGAGCTGTTTTTT. This codes for CASSHGGQGPGELFF. The full variable domain, rest sourced from reference TRBV19 and TRBJ2-2, is DGGITQSPKYLFRKEGQNVTLSCEQNLNHDAMYWYRQDPGQGLRLIYYSQIVNDFQKGDIAEGYSVSREKKESFPLTVTSAQKNPTAFYLCASSHGGQGPGELFFGEGSRLTVL.

This chain links TRBV9 with TRBJ1-5; TRBD1 is a possible D gene (6 bases). The V gene's germline CDR1 is SGDLS and CDR2 YYNGEE. The CDR3 runs 13 residues. V shed 2 bases and J shed 4 bases, with 7 bases lying between them. In nucleotides, the CDR3 is TGTGCCAGCAGCGTCGGACAGAATCAGCCCCAGCATTTT. It encodes CASSVGQNQPQHF. The whole variable domain, filled in from reference TRBV9 and TRBJ1-5, reads DSGVTQTPKHLITATGQRVTLRCSPRSGDLSVYWYQQSLDQGLQFLIQYYNGEERAKGNILERFSAQQFPDLHSELNLSSLELGDSALYFCASSVGQNQPQHFGDGTRLSIL.

This rearrangement joins TRBV5-5 to TRBJ1-4; D call uncertain. V shed 3 bases and J shed 4 bases, with 7 bases lying between them. The germline gives CDR1 SGHKS, CDR2 YYEKEE (reference sequence). The CDR3 has 13 amino acids. Here the CDR3 reads CASSSDGNEKLFF. The CDR3 bases are TGTGCCAGCAGCTCGGACGGTAATGAAAAACTGTTTTTT.

The chain combines TRBV2 with TRBJ2-3, with a possible D match to TRBD2 (5 bases). CDR3 size: 13 residues. Germline CDR1 and CDR2: SNHLY and FYNNEI. V dropped 8 bases and J dropped 1 base, with 10 bases sitting between them. DNA for the CDR3: TGTGCCAGCTTAGCAGCGGGCACAGATACGCAGTATTTT. It encodes CASLAAGTDTQYF.

The V call is TRBV9, the J call TRBJ2-3; 8 bases fit TRBD2. The CDR3 extends over 17 amino acids. The V segment lost 0 bases and the J segment 6 bases; nucleotides outside the gene matches: 12. From germline, CDR1 is SGDLS and CDR2 YYNGEE. CDR3: CASSVAGGPPFTDTQYF. CDR3 sequence (DNA): TGTGCCAGCAGCGTAGCGGGGGGGCCTCCGTTTACGGATACGCAGTATTTT.

The chain links TRBV5-1 to TRBJ2-1; D is perhaps TRBD2 (6 bases). CDR1 is SGHRS, CDR2 YFSETQ, per germline. Between the trimmed V and J ends, which lost 1 base and 3 bases, there was a span of 11 bases. CDR3 length equals 15 residues. Here the CDR3 reads CASSLPGLNYNEQFF. Here the CDR3 DNA reads TGCGCCAGCAGCTTGCCGGGACTCAACTACAATGAGCAGTTCTTC.

CDR3 DNA sequence: TGCAGCGTTGTTGTAATGACTAGCGAACGCACAGATACGCAGTATTTT. This translates into CSVVVMTSERTDTQYF. The chain joins TRBV29-1 to TRBJ2-3; 8 bases fit TRBD2. V shed 4 bases and J 1 base; nucleotides not matched to a gene: 10. CDR1 and CDR2 from the germline V gene are SQVTM and ANQGSEA. The length of the CDR3 is 16 residues.

V and J are TRBV5-1 and TRBJ2-7; TRBD1 agrees at 8 bases. Germline V gives CDR1 SGHRS, CDR2 YFSETQ. The CDR3 extends over 15 amino acids. With V trimmed by 4 bases and J by 3 bases, 9 bases remained unmatched. CDR3 in amino acids: CASSQGTGTIYEQYF. Written as DNA, the CDR3 is TGCGCCAGCAGCCAAGGGACAGGTACCATCTACGAGCAGTACTTC.

The chain carries TRBV5-1 and TRBJ2-1, with 9 bases lining up with TRBD2. Germline lookup yields CDR1 SGHRS and CDR2 YFSETQ. There are 16 residues in the CDR3. Unmatched junction bases numbered 2, after V lost 0 bases and J lost 1 base. The CDR3 nucleotides are TGCGCCAGCAGCTTGGCGGGACTAGCTTCCTACAATGAGCAGTTCTTC. Encoded protein: CASSLAGLASYNEQFF.

Details on this clone: The sample has other DNA sequences that encode this CDR3 too. This chain connects TRBV11-3 to TRBJ1-5; D uncertain. Germline assignment: CDR1 SGHNT and CDR2 YENEEA. This CDR3 is 15 amino acids long. Trimming left V 2 bases short and J 1 base short, with 9 bases between. As DNA, the CDR3 is TGTGCCAGCAGCTTACTTAGCAGGAGCAATCAGCCCCAGCATTTT. Amino acid sequence: CASSLLSRSNQPQHF. The full variable domain, completed using reference TRBV11-3 and TRBJ1-5, is EAGVVQSPRYKIIEKKQPVAFWCNPISGHNTLYWYLQNLGQGPELLIRYENEEAVDDSQLPKDRFSAERLKGVDSTLKIQPAELGDSAVYLCASSLLSRSNQPQHFGDGTRLSIL.

This clone was observed a few times. This chain joins TRBV5-1 and TRBJ1-1; 7 nucleotides line up with TRBD1. The trim removed 0 bases at V and 10 bases at J, leaving 21 bases unmatched. The germline V gene encodes CDR1 SGHRS and CDR2 YFSETQ. The CDR3 totals 18 residues. The CDR3 loop is CASSLESPGQQRGGGAFF. The CDR3 nucleotides read TGCGCCAGCAGCTTGGAGAGCCCGGGACAGCAAAGGGGAGGTGGAGCTTTCTTT.

This clone was seen just once. The CDR3 here is CSVPGRGSYEQYF. The CDR3 DNA reads as TGCAGCGTTCCAGGCAGGGGTTCCTACGAGCAGTACTTC. The chain couples TRBV29-1 to TRBJ2-7; tentative D call: TRBD1 (6 bases). The V end lost 5 bases, the J end lost 1 base, and 12 bases lay between the germline ends. The CDR3 extends over 13 amino acids. CDR1 SQVTM and CDR2 ANQGSEA come from the germline V gene.

The CDR3 sequence: CASSQEGRGRPETQYF. The CDR3 coding sequence is TGTGCCAGCAGCCAAGAGGGCAGGGGTCGACCAGAGACCCAGTACTTC. The gene calls are TRBV14 and TRBJ2-5; D possibly corresponds to TRBD1 (6 bases). The CDR3 is 16 amino acids. V lost 0 bases and J 4 bases, leaving 15 bases between the germline ends. Germline CDR1 is SGHDN and CDR2 is FVKESK.